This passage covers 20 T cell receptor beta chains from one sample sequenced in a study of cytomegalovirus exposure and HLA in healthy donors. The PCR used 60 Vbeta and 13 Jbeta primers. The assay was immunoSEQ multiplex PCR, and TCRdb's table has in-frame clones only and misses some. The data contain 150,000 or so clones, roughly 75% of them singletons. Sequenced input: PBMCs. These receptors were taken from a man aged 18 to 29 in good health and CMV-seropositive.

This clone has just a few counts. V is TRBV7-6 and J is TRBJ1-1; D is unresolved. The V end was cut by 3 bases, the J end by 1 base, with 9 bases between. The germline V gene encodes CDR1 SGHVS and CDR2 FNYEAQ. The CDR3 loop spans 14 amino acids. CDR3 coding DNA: TGTGCCAGCAGCTTGCGACTGACGAACACTGAAGCTTTCTTT. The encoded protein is CASSLRLTNTEAFF.

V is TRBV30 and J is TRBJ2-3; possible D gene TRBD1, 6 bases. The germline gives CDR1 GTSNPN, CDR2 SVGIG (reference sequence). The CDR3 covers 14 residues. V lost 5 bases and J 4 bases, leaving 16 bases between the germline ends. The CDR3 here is CAWQTGSAPDTQYF. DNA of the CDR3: TGTGCCTGGCAAACAGGGAGCGCACCAGATACGCAGTATTTT.

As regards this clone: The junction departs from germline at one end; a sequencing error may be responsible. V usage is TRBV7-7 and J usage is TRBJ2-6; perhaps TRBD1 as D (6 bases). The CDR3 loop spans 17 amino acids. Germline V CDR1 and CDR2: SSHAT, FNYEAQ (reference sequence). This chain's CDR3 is CASSLDSDISGANVLTF. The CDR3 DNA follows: TGTGCTAGCAGCTTGGACAGCGACATCTCTGGGGCCAACGTCCTGACTTTC.

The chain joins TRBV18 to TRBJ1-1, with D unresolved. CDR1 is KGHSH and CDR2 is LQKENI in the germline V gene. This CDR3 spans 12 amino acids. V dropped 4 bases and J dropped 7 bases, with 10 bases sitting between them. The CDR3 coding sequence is TGTGCCAGCTCACTATTAGAGGGTGAAGCTTTCTTT. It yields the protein CASSLLEGEAFF.

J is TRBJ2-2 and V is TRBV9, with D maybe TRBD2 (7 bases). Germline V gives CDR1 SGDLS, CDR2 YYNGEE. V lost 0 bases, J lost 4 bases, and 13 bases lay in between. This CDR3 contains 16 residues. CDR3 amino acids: CASSVGGASGTGELFF. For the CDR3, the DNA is TGTGCCAGCAGCGTAGGGGGGGCTAGCGGCACCGGGGAGCTGTTTTTT.

The CDR3 nucleotides read TGTGCCAGCAGATTCGCAGGAGACTATAGCAATCAGCCCCAGCATTTT. This codes for CASRFAGDYSNQPQHF. This chain uses TRBV28 with TRBJ1-5; D is uncertain. CDR3 size: 16 residues. V was pared by 6 bases and J by 0 bases, with 15 bases between. Per the germline V gene, CDR1 is MDHEN and CDR2 is SYDVKM.

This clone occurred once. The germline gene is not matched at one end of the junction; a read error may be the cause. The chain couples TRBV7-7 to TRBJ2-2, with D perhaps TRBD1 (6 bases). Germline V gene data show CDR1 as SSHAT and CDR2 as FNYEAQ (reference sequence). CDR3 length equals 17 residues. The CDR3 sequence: CASSPRPGQGTTGELFF. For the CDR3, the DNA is TGTGCTAGCAGCCCCCGCCCTGGCCAGGGGACCACCGGGGAGCTGTTTTTT.

The CDR3 is CASSSSGGRQETQYF. The CDR3 DNA reads as TGTGCCAGCAGTTCGAGCGGCGGGCGGCAAGAGACCCAGTACTTC. The rearrangement uses TRBV6-5 and TRBJ2-5; D is possibly TRBD2 (5 bases). V gave up 4 bases and J gave up 2 bases, with 14 bases separating them. Germline V gene sequence: CDR1 MNHEY, CDR2 SVGAGI. This CDR3 comprises 15 residues.

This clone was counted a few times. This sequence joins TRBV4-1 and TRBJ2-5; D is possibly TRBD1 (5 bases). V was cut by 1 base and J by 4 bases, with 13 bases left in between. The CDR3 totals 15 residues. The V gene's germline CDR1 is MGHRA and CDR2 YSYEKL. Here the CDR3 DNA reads TGCGCCAGCAGCCAAGGGGGCTTATCTGGAGAGACCCAGTACTTC. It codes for CASSQGGLSGETQYF.

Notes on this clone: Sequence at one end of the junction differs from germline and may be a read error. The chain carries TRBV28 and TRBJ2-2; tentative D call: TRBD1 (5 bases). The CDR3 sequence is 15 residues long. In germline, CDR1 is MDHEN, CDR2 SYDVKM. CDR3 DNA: TGTGCCGGCAGTCCAGGGTCACTAATGGCCGGGGAGCTGTTTTTT. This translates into CAGSPGSLMAGELFF.

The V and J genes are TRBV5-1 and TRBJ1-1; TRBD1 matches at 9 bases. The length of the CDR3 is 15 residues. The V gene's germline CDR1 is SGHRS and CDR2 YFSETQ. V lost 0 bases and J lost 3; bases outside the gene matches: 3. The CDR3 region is CASSLDRGRDTEAFF. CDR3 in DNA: TGCGCCAGCAGCTTGGACAGGGGGCGCGACACTGAAGCTTTCTTT.

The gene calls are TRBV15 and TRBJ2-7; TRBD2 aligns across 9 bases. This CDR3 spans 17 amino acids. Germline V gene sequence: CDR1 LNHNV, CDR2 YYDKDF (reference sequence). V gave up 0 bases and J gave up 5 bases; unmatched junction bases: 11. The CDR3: CATSRDIWAGGEDEQYF. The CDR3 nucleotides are TGTGCCACCAGCAGAGATATATGGGCGGGAGGGGAAGACGAGCAGTACTTC. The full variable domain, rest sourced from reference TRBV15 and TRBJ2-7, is DAMVIQNPRYQVTQFGKPVTLSCSQTLNHNVMYWYQQKSSQAPKLLFHYYDKDFNNEADTPDNFQSRRPNTSFCFLDIRSPGLGDTAMYLCATSRDIWAGGEDEQYFGPGTRLTVT.

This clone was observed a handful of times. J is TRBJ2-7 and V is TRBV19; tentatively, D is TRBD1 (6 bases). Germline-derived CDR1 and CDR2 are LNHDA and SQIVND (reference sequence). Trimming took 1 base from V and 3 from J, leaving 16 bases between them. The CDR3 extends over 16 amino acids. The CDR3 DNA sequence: TGTGCCAGTAGTATAGGAGGTGGGACATCCAACTACGAGCAGTACTTC. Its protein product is CASSIGGGTSNYEQYF.

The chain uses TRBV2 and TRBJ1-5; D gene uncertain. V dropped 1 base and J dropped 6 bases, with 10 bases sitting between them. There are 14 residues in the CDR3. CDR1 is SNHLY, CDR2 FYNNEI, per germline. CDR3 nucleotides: TGTGCCAGCAGTGAAGGACTGCTGGGTCAGCCCCAGCATTTT. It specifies CASSEGLLGQPQHF.

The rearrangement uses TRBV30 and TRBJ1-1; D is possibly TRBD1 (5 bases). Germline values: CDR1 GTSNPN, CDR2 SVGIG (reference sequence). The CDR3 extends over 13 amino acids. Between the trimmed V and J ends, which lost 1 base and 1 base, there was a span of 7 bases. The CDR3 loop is CAWSGQPNTEAFF. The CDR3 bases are TGTGCCTGGAGTGGACAGCCGAACACTGAAGCTTTCTTT.

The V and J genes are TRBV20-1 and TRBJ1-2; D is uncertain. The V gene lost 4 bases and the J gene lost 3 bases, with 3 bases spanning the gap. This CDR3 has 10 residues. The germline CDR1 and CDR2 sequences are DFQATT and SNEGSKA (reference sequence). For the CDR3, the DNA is TGCAGTGCTAACTACTATGGCTACACCTTC. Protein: CSANYYGYTF.

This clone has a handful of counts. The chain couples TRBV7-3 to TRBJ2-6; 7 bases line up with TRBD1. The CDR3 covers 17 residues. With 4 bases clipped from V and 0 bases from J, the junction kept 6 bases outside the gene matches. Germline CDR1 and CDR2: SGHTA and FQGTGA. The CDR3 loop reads CASSSKGGNSGANVLTF. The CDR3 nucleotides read TGTGCCAGCAGCTCCAAAGGGGGCAACTCTGGGGCCAACGTCCTGACTTTC. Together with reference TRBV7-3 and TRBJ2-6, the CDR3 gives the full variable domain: GAGVSQTPSNKVTEKGKYVELRCDPISGHTALYWYRQSLGQGPEFLIYFQGTGAADDSGLPNDRFFAVRPEGSVSTLKIQRTERGDSAVYLCASSSKGGNSGANVLTFGAGSRLTVL.

CDR3 nucleotides: TGTGCCAGCAGCTTGCCCAGGGGGCTCGCGGGCACAGATACGCAGTATTTT. It is translated as CASSLPRGLAGTDTQYF. This chain connects TRBV13 to TRBJ2-3, with 8 positions matching TRBD1. CDR3 size: 17 residues. Germline CDR1 PRHDT, CDR2 FYEKMQ (reference sequence). V was clipped by 3 bases and J by 1 base; unmatched bases: 9.

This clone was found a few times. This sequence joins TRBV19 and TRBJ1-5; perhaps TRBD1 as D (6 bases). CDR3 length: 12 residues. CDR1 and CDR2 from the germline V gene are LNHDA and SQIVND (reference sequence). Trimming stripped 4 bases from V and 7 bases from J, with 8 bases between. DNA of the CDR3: TGTGCCAGTAGTACAGGGGCCCAGCCCCAGCATTTT. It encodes CASSTGAQPQHF. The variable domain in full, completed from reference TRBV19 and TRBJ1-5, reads DGGITQSPKYLFRKEGQNVTLSCEQNLNHDAMYWYRQDPGQGLRLIYYSQIVNDFQKGDIAEGYSVSREKKESFPLTVTSAQKNPTAFYLCASSTGAQPQHFGDGTRLSIL.

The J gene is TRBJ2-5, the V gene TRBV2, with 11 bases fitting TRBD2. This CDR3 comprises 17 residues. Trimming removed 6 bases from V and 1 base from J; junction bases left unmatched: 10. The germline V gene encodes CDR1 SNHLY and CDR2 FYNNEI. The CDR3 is CASSPGGSGRVQETQYF. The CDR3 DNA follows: TGTGCCAGCAGCCCAGGGGGTAGCGGGAGGGTCCAAGAGACCCAGTACTTC.